The clone carrying this T cell receptor beta chain was seen a handful of times. Its antigen remains unidentified. PCR amplification relied on 60 Vbeta primers (plus 13 Jbeta primers). Profiling relied on immunoSEQ multiplex PCR, and the TCRdb table lists in-frame clones only, not all of them. The data contain some 150,000 clones, roughly three quarters of them singletons. The sample is drawn from a study of cytomegalovirus exposure and HLA in healthy donors. J lost 5 bases, V lost 0 bases, and 6 bases had no gene match. This CDR3 has 15 amino acids. Germline lookup yields CDR1 GTSNPN and CDR2 SVGIG (reference sequence). Study-wide findings and caveats: For most TCR beta V segments, an earlier analysis put the productive rate at about 87% or about 30% of the time. Specificity of a few CMV-associated chains for CMV antigens was verified in vitro. In a later analysis, several top co-occurrence clusters appeared linked to parvovirus B19, influenza, CMV and Epstein-Barr virus. Indistinguishability led to the exclusion of some V segments, TRBV6-2 and TRBV6-3 included.

The receptor was isolated from a woman between 40 and 50 years old in good health and CMV-seronegative. Sequencing was performed on PBMCs. This chain joins TRBV30 and TRBJ2-5, with 10 bases fitting TRBD1. CDR3 sequence reads: CAWSVGTGVGETQYF. DNA for the CDR3: TGTGCCTGGAGTGTAGGGACAGGGGTTGGTGAGACCCAGTACTTC.